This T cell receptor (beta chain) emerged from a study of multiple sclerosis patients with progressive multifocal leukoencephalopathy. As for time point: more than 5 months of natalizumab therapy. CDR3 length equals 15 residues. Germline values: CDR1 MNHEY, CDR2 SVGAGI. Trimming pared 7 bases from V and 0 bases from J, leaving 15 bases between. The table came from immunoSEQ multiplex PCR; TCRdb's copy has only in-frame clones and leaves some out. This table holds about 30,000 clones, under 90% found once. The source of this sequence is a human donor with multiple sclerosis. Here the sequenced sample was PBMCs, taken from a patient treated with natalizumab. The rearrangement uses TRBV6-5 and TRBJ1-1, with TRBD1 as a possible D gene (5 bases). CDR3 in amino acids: CASNNPPGLNTEAFF. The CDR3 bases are TGTGCCAGCAACAACCCCCCGGGGCTGAACACTGAAGCTTTCTTT.